These 14 T cell receptor beta chains were all obtained from the same sample, sequenced in a study of blood T cell repertoires in COVID-19. The method was immunoSEQ multiplex PCR; TCRdb's version includes in-frame clones alone and lacks a portion of them. In the table there are approximately 200,000 clones, more than 80% of which are singletons. Input material: PBMCs or T cells enriched from blood (not recorded which). These receptors originate from a man in his 60s who had recovered from COVID-19.

The V call is TRBV30, the J call TRBJ2-6; 7 nucleotides match TRBD2. Germline CDR1 GTSNPN, CDR2 SVGIG (reference sequence). The J segment lost 0 bases and the V segment lost 2 bases, leaving 22 bases of the junction unmatched. This CDR3 spans 22 amino acids. The CDR3 spells CAWSPRTPGTGTNPSGANVLTF. The CDR3 DNA sequence: TGTGCCTGGAGTCCCAGAACCCCAGGGACCGGGACTAACCCCTCTGGGGCCAACGTCCTGACTTTC.

The CDR3: CASSQRAFSYEQYF. CDR3 nucleotide sequence: TGTGCCAGCAGCCAACGCGCTTTCTCCTACGAGCAGTACTTC. This chain links TRBV4-2 with TRBJ2-7, with D hard to call. Trimming pared 2 bases from V and 0 bases from J, leaving 8 bases between. From germline, CDR1 is LGHNA and CDR2 YNFKEQ. The CDR3 is 14 amino acids.

The genes are TRBV19 and TRBJ1-6; perhaps TRBD1 as D (6 bases). CDR1 and CDR2 (germline): LNHDA, SQIVND (reference sequence). This CDR3 has 15 amino acids. With 3 bases removed from V and 10 bases from J, the gap between germline ends came to 16 bases. The CDR3 region has the DNA TGTGCCAGTAGTATTGGGCAGGGGCAGGAGTCACCCCTCCACTTT. Its protein is CASSIGQGQESPLHF.

The chain joins TRBV11-3 to TRBJ1-4, with TRBD1 matching over 10 bases. V was pared by 3 bases and J by 5 bases, with 6 bases of the junction left unmatched. CDR3 length equals 16 residues. CDR1 is SGHNT, CDR2 YENEEA, per germline. In DNA, the CDR3 is TGTGCCAGCAGCTTCGGACAGGGGGGTTACAATGAAAAACTGTTTTTT. Its translation: CASSFGQGGYNEKLFF.

The chain is built from TRBV7-2 and TRBJ1-1; tentatively, D is TRBD1 (6 bases). The CDR3 length is 15 residues. Deletions cut 0 bases from V and 6 bases from J, with 14 bases between. Germline CDR1 reads SGHTA; CDR2 reads FQGNSA. CDR3 sequence reads: CASSLAGGRGAEAFF. CDR3 coding DNA: TGTGCCAGCAGCTTAGCCGGGGGGCGGGGAGCTGAAGCTTTCTTT.

V is TRBV3-1 (or the pseudogene TRBV3-2) and J is TRBJ1-2; possibly TRBD1 for D (6 bases). CDR1 and CDR2 from the germline V gene are LGHDT and YNNKEL (reference sequence). The ends were cut back, 0 bases at V and 5 bases at J, with 16 bases in the middle. This CDR3 comprises 16 residues. The DNA of the CDR3 is TGTGCCAGCAGCCAAGATGATATCAGGGGCTTATATGGCTACACCTTC. As protein: CASSQDDIRGLYGYTF.

The rearrangement uses TRBV5-4 and TRBJ2-3, with D perhaps matching TRBD2 (7 bases). The V gene lost 0 bases and the J gene lost 6 bases, with 14 bases spanning the gap. Looked up from germline, CDR1 is SGHNT and CDR2 is YYREEE (reference sequence). The CDR3 contains 15 residues. The CDR3 is CASSLGGGGKDTQYF. The CDR3 DNA follows: TGTGCCAGCAGCTTGGGGGGCGGGGGCAAGGATACGCAGTATTTT.

CDR3 nucleotide sequence: TGTGCCATCACCTCAGGGGGTGGCAATTCACCCCTCCACTTT. This sequence encodes CAITSGGGNSPLHF. The chain is built from TRBV10-3 and TRBJ1-6; 7 bases map to TRBD1. Germline V gene lookup returns CDR1 ENHRY and CDR2 SYGVKD. This CDR3 has 14 amino acids. The V and J ends lost 7 bases and 7 bases, in that order; junction bases with no gene match: 7.

V and J are TRBV11-3 and TRBJ1-1; unclear D gene. The CDR3 loop spans 13 amino acids. Germline values: CDR1 SGHNT, CDR2 YENEEA. Trimming pared 2 bases from V and 1 base from J, leaving 5 bases between. Here the CDR3 reads CASSLFQNTEAFF. In DNA form, the CDR3 reads TGTGCCAGCAGCTTATTCCAGAACACTGAAGCTTTCTTT. Drawing the rest from reference TRBV11-3 and TRBJ1-1, the complete variable domain is EAGVVQSPRYKIIEKKQPVAFWCNPISGHNTLYWYLQNLGQGPELLIRYENEEAVDDSQLPKDRFSAERLKGVDSTLKIQPAELGDSAVYLCASSLFQNTEAFFGQGTRLTVV.

The V call is TRBV3-1 (or the pseudogene TRBV3-2), the J call TRBJ1-2; TRBD1 aligns across 8 bases. This CDR3 is 13 amino acids long. The ends lost 6 bases at V and 7 bases at J; junction bases unmatched: 7. Per germline, CDR1 LGHDT and CDR2 YNNKEL (reference sequence). The CDR3, as DNA: TGTGCCAGCAGTTATGGACAGGGTGTTGGCTACACCTTC. Its translation is CASSYGQGVGYTF.

Written as DNA, the CDR3 is TGTGCCAGCAGTCCCCGGACAGCTAACTATGGCTACACCTTC. This sequence encodes CASSPRTANYGYTF. This sequence joins TRBV27 and TRBJ1-2, with D possibly being TRBD1 (6 bases). Germline V gene data show CDR1 as MNHEY and CDR2 as SMNVEV (reference sequence). V lost 5 bases and J lost 0, with 10 bases in between. The CDR3 is 14 amino acids.

The chain carries TRBV29-1 and TRBJ1-1, with TRBD1 matching over 8 bases. Germline-derived CDR1 and CDR2 are SQVTM and ANQGSEA. V dropped 7 bases and J dropped 1; count of bases not matched to a gene: 5. This CDR3 region has 13 residues. CDR3 protein: CSANTGGNTEAFF. The CDR3 region has the DNA TGCAGCGCAAACACAGGGGGGAACACTGAAGCTTTCTTT. The variable domain in full, completed from reference TRBV29-1 and TRBJ1-1, reads SAVISQKPSRDICQRGTSLTIQCQVDSQVTMMFWYRQQPGQSLTLIATANQGSEATYESGFVIDKFPISRPNLTFSTLTVSNMSPEDSSIYLCSANTGGNTEAFFGQGTRLTVV.

The chain recombines TRBV12-3 or TRBV12-4 with TRBJ2-1; D is possibly TRBD1 (5 bases). V lost 7 bases and J lost 4, with 11 bases in between. This CDR3 has 13 residues. The CDR3 loop reads CASTQGLYNEQFF. The CDR3 DNA reads TGTGCCAGCACCCAGGGTCTTTACAATGAGCAGTTCTTC.

The chain uses TRBV6-5 and TRBJ1-2; 8 bases agree with TRBD1. There are 12 residues in the CDR3. Per germline, CDR1 MNHEY and CDR2 SVGAGI. Trimming took 4 bases from V and 8 from J; bases not matched to a gene: 3. CDR3 bases: TGTGCCAGCAGTTCTTACAGGGGGGGCTACACCTTC. Residues: CASSSYRGGYTF.